This TCR beta chain comes out of a study of blood T cell repertoires in COVID-19. In the study overall: The United States, Italy and Spain supplied acute and convalescent COVID-19 samples. T cells, B-cell-depleted T cells, or PBMCs provided the cDNA or gDNA that served as material.

CDR1 is LNHDA, CDR2 SQIVND, per germline (reference sequence). The CDR3 extends over 14 amino acids. Trimming shortened V by 6 bases and J by 5 bases, and 16 bases separated the two germline ends. In the authors' methods: Reference gene primers were amplified, and this amplification served to estimate nucleated cell counts. TCRdb keeps only in-frame clones here, not all; method: immunoSEQ multiplex PCR. The DNA was the basis for D and trimming; V, J and clone size are from that table. The sample has about 49,000 clones; about four fifths are singletons. Input material: peripheral blood. The source of this sequence is a woman aged 55-75 years with acute or convalescent COVID-19. The rearrangement links TRBV19 to TRBJ1-2; D not resolved. This CDR3 is CASRTFGEKYGYTF. CDR3 nucleotide sequence: TGTGCCAGTAGGACCTTCGGGGAAAAGTATGGCTACACCTTC.